Listed below are T cell receptor beta chains from one sample, sequenced in a study of CD8 T cells in ankylosing spondylitis. TCRdb reanalysed the 5' RACE reads using MiXCR and keeps one entry per CDR3 protein. The sample has under 250,000 distinct CDR3 sequences; about a quarter are singletons. The sequenced sample was blood, either unsorted or a sorted T cell fraction (not recorded which). These receptor sequences come from a male donor with ankylosing spondylitis or in good health (not recorded which). CDR3s include the opening cysteine and the closing phenylalanine or tryptophan. A D gene is named only where the DNA matches it firmly. The size entry is marked missing in some rows and otherwise reads once, few, many or a size class.

v_gene,abundance,d_gene,j_gene,CDR3nt,CDR3aa
TRBV6-5,many,TRBD1,TRBJ1-1,TGTGCCAGCATTAACAGGGGATCCGAAGCTTTCTTT,CASINRGSEAFF
TRBV10-3,many,.,TRBJ1-2,TGTGCCATCAACCGGGGGGCTAACTATGGCTACACCTTC,CAINRGANYGYTF
TRBV20-1,many,.,TRBJ2-1,TGCAGTGCTACCATGAGTGCGGTCTCCTACAATGAGCAGTTCTTC,CSATMSAVSYNEQFF
TRBV5-1,.,.,TRBJ2-1,TGCGCCAGCAGCTTCCGCGAAATTGATGAGCAGTTCTTC,CASSFREIDEQFF
TRBV29-1,few,.,TRBJ2-4,TGCAGCGTGGAACTCGTAGGGCAGAAAAACATTCAGTACTTC,CSVELVGQKNIQYF
TRBV6-5,.,.,TRBJ2-5,TGTGCCAGCAGAGGGAACCGAGAGACCCAGTACTTC,CASRGNRETQYF
TRBV20-1,few,.,TRBJ1-1,TGCAGTGCTAGGGGTCAGGGAGGGGGGAAGAACACTGAAGCTTTCTTT,CSARGQGGGKNTEAFF
TRBV20-1,many,TRBD2,TRBJ2-7,TGCAGTGCTAGGGGGCGGGAGAGGTACGAGCAGTACTTC,CSARGRERYEQYF
TRBV12-3/TRBV12-4,few,.,TRBJ1-4,TGTGCCAGCAGTAGACGAACGGACAGTAATGAAAAACTGTTTTTT,CASSRRTDSNEKLFF
TRBV5-1,.,TRBD2,TRBJ2-5,TGCGCCAGCAGCTTGGCTCTAGCGGGAGGAGAGACCCAGTACTTC,CASSLALAGGETQYF
TRBV2,.,TRBD1,TRBJ1-4,TGTGCCAGCAGTGACGGGACAGCTAATGAAAAACTGTTTTTT,CASSDGTANEKLFF
TRBV29-1,few,.,TRBJ1-1,TGCAGCGTTGTTCGGGGGAACACTGAAGCTTTCTTT,CSVVRGNTEAFF
TRBV5-6,many,.,TRBJ2-3,TGTGCCAGCAGCTTGCAGGGGCCAGATACGCAGTATTTT,CASSLQGPDTQYF